Listed below are T cell receptor beta chains from one sample, sequenced in a study of blood T cell repertoires in COVID-19. This table comes from immunoSEQ multiplex PCR, and its TCRdb copy is limited to in-frame clones, with some not included. The sample shows more than 200,000 clones, 80% of them seen only once. Sequenced material: PBMCs or T cells enriched from blood (not recorded which). The receptor source for this set is a man aged 25 to 40 with acute COVID-19. Each CDR3 is given with its conserved first and last residue. A D gene is named only where the DNA matches it firmly. Rows may omit the clone size; those that give it use once, few, many or a size class.

>TRBJ1-2|TRBV11-2|NA|NA
TGTGCCAGCAGCATTAGTATTCAGGGCGCCTATGGCTACACCTTC
CASSISIQGAYGYTF
>TRBJ2-5|TRBV2|NA|NA
TGTGCCAGCAGTGATGTAGCCTGGGAGACCCAGTACTTC
CASSDVAWETQYF
>TRBJ1-2|TRBV9|NA|NA
TGTGCCAGCAGCGCCAGTCTCTCGGGCTACACCTTC
CASSASLSGYTF
>TRBJ2-7|TRBV4-2|NA|once
TGTGCCAGCACAGGGGGGCGGGGGGCTGCCTACGAGCAGTACTTC
CASTGGRGAAYEQYF
>TRBJ1-1|TRBV18|TRBD1|NA
TGTGCCAGCTCACGGGACACAGGGGTAATGAACACTGAAGCTTTCTTT
CASSRDTGVMNTEAFF
>TRBJ1-3|TRBV10-2|NA|few
TGCGCCAGCAGTGAGCCCGACCGTCCGGGGAACACCATATATTTT
CASSEPDRPGNTIYF
>TRBJ1-2|TRBV2|TRBD1|NA
TGTGCCAGCAACCTGCTCTCCCGGGACAGGGGTTATGGCTACACCTTC
CASNLLSRDRGYGYTF
>TRBJ1-5|TRBV7-9|NA|once
TGTGCCAGCAGCTTAGCGAATGTTGAGGGTCAGCCCCAGCATTTT
CASSLANVEGQPQHF
>TRBJ1-2|TRBV6-5|TRBD1|NA
TGTGCCAGCAGTTCTAACGACAGGGGGCGCGACTACACCTTC
CASSSNDRGRDYTF
>TRBJ2-7|TRBV5-1|TRBD2|once
TGCGCCAGCTCCCCTAGGGCAGGGACTACCCCTGCCTCCTACGAGCAGTACTTC
CASSPRAGTTPASYEQYF
>TRBJ1-6|TRBV5-1|NA|few
TGCGCCAGCAGCAACGCAGGGTTCGATTCACCCCTCCACTTT
CASSNAGFDSPLHF
>TRBJ2-5|TRBV7-2|NA|NA
TGTGCCAGCAGCTTAGGAGTATCACCCGCGGAGACCCAGTACTTC
CASSLGVSPAETQYF
>TRBJ2-2|TRBV7-2|TRBD2|NA
TGTGCCAGCAGCCCGGGACTAGCGGGGGCCGGGGAGCTGTTTTTT
CASSPGLAGAGELFF
>TRBJ2-3|TRBV19|NA|many
TGTGCCAGTACCACCACGGGGGGCACAGATACGCAGTATTTT
CASTTTGGTDTQYF
>TRBJ1-5|TRBV2|NA|NA
TGTGCCAGCAGATGGCAGGGCTCTAGCAATCAGCCCCAGCATTTT
CASRWQGSSNQPQHF
>TRBJ2-3|TRBV10-3|NA|NA
TGTGCCATCAGTGAGGGACTCACAGATACGCAGTATTTT
CAISEGLTDTQYF
>TRBJ2-5|TRBV5-4|NA|few
TGTGCCAGCAGCTTATACCGTTCGCGGTCTGAACGCTTGGGGACCCAGTACTTC
CASSLYRSRSERLGTQYF
>TRBJ2-7|TRBV4-1|TRBD2|NA
TGCGCCAGCAGCACATGGACTAGCGGGGGGGCCGAGCAGTACTTC
CASSTWTSGGAEQYF
>TRBJ2-7|TRBV3-1/TRBV3-2|NA|few
TGTGCCAGCAGCCAAGTAGGGGGGGGCCCCTACGAGCAGTACTTC
CASSQVGGGPYEQYF
>TRBJ1-6|TRBV11-2|NA|NA
TGTGCCAGCAGCTTATCAGGGGAACTAAATTCACCCCTCCACTTT
CASSLSGELNSPLHF
>TRBJ1-3|TRBV6-5|NA|NA
TGTGCCAGCAGCCACGGGGGCTCTGGAAACACCATATATTTT
CASSHGGSGNTIYF
>TRBJ2-5|TRBV25-1|NA|NA
TGTGCCAGCAGTGAGCCGGCCATCACCAGGGGAAAGACCCAGTACTTC
CASSEPAITRGKTQYF
>TRBJ2-7|TRBV19|TRBD1|few
TGTGCCAGTAGTGGAACCGGGACAGGGTTCGACGAGCAGTACTTC
CASSGTGTGFDEQYF
>TRBJ1-3|TRBV11-1|NA|NA
TGTGCCAGCAGCAAACAGGACTCTGGAAACACCATATATTTT
CASSKQDSGNTIYF
>TRBJ2-5|TRBV20-1|NA|NA
TGCAGTGCCAGTAAGGACACGGACGCTCAAGAGACCCAGTACTTC
CSASKDTDAQETQYF
>TRBJ2-3|TRBV19|TRBD2|NA
TGTGCCAGCCGTCCTAGCGGGGGGGCAGATACGCAGTATTTT
CASRPSGGADTQYF
>TRBJ1-5|TRBV7-9|NA|NA
TGTGCCAGCAGCTTAAGCGGCAATCAGCCCCAGCATTTT
CASSLSGNQPQHF
>TRBJ1-5|TRBV3-1/TRBV3-2|TRBD1|NA
TGTGCCAGCAGCCAGGGGACAGGGGGCAATCAGCCCCAGCATTTT
CASSQGTGGNQPQHF
>TRBJ1-4|TRBV5-1|NA|NA
TGCGCCAGCAGCCCTTTGACTCACAATAATGAAAAACTGTTTTTT
CASSPLTHNNEKLFF
>TRBJ1-1|TRBV5-1|TRBD1|few
TGCGCCAGCAGCTTGCAGGGGACAGGGGGATTTAATGAAGCTTTCTTT
CASSLQGTGGFNEAFF
>TRBJ1-3|TRBV10-3|NA|many
TGTGCCATCAGAGATCCCGGGACACCGGGAAACACCATATATTTT
CAIRDPGTPGNTIYF
>TRBJ1-1|TRBV5-4|NA|few
TGTGCCAGCAGCTTGCAAGGGGGTCTGCACACTGAAGCTTTCTTT
CASSLQGGLHTEAFF